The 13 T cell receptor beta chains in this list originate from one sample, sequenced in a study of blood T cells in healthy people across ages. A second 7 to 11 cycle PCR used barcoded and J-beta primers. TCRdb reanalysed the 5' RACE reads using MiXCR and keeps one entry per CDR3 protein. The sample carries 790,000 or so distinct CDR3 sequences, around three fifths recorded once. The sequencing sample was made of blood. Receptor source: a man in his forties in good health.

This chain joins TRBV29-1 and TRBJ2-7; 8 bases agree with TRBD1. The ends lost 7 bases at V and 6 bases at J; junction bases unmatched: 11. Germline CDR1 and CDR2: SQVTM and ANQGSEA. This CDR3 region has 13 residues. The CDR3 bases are TGCAGCGCCGAAGGACAGGGACCCGGCGAGCAGTACTTC. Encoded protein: CSAEGQGPGEQYF.

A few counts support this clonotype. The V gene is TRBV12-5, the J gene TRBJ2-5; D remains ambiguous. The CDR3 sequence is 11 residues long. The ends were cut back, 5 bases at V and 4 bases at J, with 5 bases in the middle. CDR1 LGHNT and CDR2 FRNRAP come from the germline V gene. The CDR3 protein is CASGRGETQYF. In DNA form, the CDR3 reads TGTGCTAGTGGTCGCGGAGAGACCCAGTACTTC.

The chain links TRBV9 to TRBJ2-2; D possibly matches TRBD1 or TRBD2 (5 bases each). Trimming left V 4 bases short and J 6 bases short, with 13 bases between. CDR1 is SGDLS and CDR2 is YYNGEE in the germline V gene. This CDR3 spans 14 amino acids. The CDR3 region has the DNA TGTGCCAGCAGCCAAACTGGGACCTCCGGGGAGCTGTTTTTT. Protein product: CASSQTGTSGELFF.

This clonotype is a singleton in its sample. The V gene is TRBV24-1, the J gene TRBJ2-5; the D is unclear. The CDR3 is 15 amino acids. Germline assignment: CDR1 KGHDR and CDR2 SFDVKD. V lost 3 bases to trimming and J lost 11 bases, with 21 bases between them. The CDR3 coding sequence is TGTGCCACCAGTGATATCCTCCAAGGTTACAATGAGCAGTACTTC. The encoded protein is CATSDILQGYNEQYF.

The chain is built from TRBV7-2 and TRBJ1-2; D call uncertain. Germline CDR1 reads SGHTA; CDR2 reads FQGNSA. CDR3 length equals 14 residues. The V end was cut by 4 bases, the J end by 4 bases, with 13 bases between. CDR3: CASSSLQEVYGYTF. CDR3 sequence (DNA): TGTGCCAGCAGCTCTCTCCAGGAAGTCTATGGCTACACCTTC.

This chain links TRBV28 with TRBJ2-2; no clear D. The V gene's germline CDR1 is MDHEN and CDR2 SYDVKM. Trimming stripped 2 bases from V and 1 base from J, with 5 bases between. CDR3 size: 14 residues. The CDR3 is CASSLGKNTGELFF. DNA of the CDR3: TGTGCCAGCAGTTTAGGGAAGAACACCGGGGAGCTGTTTTTT.

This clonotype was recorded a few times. The CDR3 spells CSARGSGPYEQYF. The CDR3 DNA sequence: TGCAGTGCTAGAGGCTCCGGGCCGTACGAGCAGTACTTC. This chain connects TRBV20-1 to TRBJ2-7; D unresolved. The germline V gene has CDR1 DFQATT and CDR2 SNEGSKA (reference sequence). This CDR3 has 13 amino acids. V was pared by 1 base and J by 4 bases, with 11 bases between.

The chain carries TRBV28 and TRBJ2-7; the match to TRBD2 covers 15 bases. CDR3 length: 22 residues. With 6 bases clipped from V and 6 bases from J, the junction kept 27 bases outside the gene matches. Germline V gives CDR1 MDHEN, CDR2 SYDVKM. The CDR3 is CASSAYRLPFGLAGGGSSEQYF. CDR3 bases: TGTGCCAGCAGCGCCTACCGCCTCCCTTTCGGACTAGCGGGAGGGGGCAGCAGCGAGCAGTACTTC.

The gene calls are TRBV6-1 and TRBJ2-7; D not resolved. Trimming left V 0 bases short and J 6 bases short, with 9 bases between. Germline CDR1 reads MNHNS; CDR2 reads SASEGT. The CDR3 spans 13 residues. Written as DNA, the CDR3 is TGTGCCAGCAGTGAAGCGACGCCCGGCGAGCAGTACTTC. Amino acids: CASSEATPGEQYF.

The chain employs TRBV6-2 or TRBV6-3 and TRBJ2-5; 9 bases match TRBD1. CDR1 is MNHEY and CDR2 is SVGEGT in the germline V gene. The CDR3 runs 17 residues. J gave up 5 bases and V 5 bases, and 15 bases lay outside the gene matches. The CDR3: CASSQYGQGRLEETQYF. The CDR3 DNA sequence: TGTGCCAGCAGTCAATACGGACAGGGGAGATTAGAGGAGACCCAGTACTTC.

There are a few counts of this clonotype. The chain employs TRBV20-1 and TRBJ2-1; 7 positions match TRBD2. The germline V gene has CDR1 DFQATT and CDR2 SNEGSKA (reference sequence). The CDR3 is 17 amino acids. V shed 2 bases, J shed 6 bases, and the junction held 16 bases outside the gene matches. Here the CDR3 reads CSARRPSGGHHFNEQFF. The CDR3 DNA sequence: TGCAGTGCTAGACGACCATCGGGAGGACACCATTTCAATGAGCAGTTCTTC.

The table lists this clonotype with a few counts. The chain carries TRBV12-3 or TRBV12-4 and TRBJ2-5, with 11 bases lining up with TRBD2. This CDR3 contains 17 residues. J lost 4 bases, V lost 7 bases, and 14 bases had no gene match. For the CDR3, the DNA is TGTGCCAGCACCTTGCGGCGGGGACTAGCGGACGCAGAGACCCAGTACTTC. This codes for CASTLRRGLADAETQYF.

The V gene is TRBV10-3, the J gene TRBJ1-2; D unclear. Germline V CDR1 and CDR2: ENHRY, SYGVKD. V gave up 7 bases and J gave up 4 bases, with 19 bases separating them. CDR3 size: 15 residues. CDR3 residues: CAITEGTEGGYGYTF. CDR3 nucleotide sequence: TGTGCCATCACCGAGGGTACAGAAGGTGGCTATGGCTACACCTTC.